This record covers a single TCR beta chain. Its target is unknown. Sequencing used immunoSEQ multiplex PCR; TCRdb keeps in-frame clones, though not all of them. The data hold a few thousand clones, with 45% to 70% observed a single time. The data are from a study of tumor-infiltrating lymphocytes in localized non-small cell lung cancer. Study as a whole: Each patient gave resected tumor and non-adjacent uninvolved lung tissue. Study-level points and caveats: Technical variation could not be separated from intratumor heterogeneity here. TCRbeta sequencing showed higher T cell infiltration in tumors than uninvolved lung.

V lost 5 bases and J lost 9; bases outside the gene matches: 14. The CDR3 runs to 17 residues. Germline CDR1 MDHEN, CDR2 SYDVKM. This TCR derives from a human donor with non-small cell lung cancer. The chain links TRBV28 to TRBJ2-1, with 12 bases that match TRBD2. The sequencing sample was made of uninvolved lung tissue not adjacent to the tumor. The CDR3 spells CASSRDPGTSGWLEQFF. DNA for the CDR3: TGTGCCAGCAGTCGCGATCCCGGGACTAGCGGGTGGCTTGAGCAGTTCTTC.